This TCR beta chain was identified during a study of Ad26.COV2.S vaccination and SARS-CoV-2 variants. Some clones are missing from TCRdb's copy, which holds only in-frame ones; the method was immunoSEQ multiplex PCR. The sample consists of about 410,000 clones, more than 85% of them appearing once. The CDR3 loop spans 15 amino acids. Stated treatment: roughly 18 received Ad26.COV2.S at low or high dose, single or two shots; 5 received placebo; per-sample allocation not given. Repertoires come from day 63 after the first vaccine or placebo injection. The chain has TRBV7-5 and TRBJ2-6; no check of the table's D call, TRBD2, against the DNA was made. TRBV7-5 is noted as a pseudogene. This TCR came from a person between 18 and 65 years old who received the Ad26.COV2.S COVID-19 vaccine or a placebo. The source material was peripheral blood, sampled in a trial of Ad26.COV2.S vaccine versus placebo. DNA of the CDR3: TGTGTCAGAAGCCCTGGGCGGGCTGGGGCCAACGTCCTGACTTTC. This translates into CVRSPGRAGANVLTF.